This T cell receptor beta chain originates from a study of T cell repertoires in cytomegalovirus infection. Study-wide background: Based on public TCR beta signatures, there were indications of CMV infection and of a matching HLA type. Study results and caveats: Pooled public TCR beta family frequency picked out CMV carriers with the relevant HLA. HLA-C-restricted CMV clonotypes gave the most frequent clonotype in two of eight donors.

This clonotype was seen many times. What it binds is not known. This CDR3 contains 14 residues. Trimming took off 1 base at V and 4 bases at J, with 8 bases between the two ends. Germline CDR1 is MGHRA and CDR2 is YSYEKL. MiXCR, applied by TCRdb to the reads, yields one record per CDR3 protein. Here the sample spans about 160,000 distinct CDR3 sequences, 20% to 25% being singletons. The chain couples TRBV4-1 to TRBJ1-5; D is possibly TRBD1 (5 bases). This TCR came from a human donor in good health (CMV status not recorded). Some clones in this sample may be carry-over from other donors' samples. The specimen was CD8+ T cells from cultured PBMCs, collected from culture after CMV antigen stimulation. CDR3 bases: TGCGCCAGCAGCCAAGTGGGGCCGAATCAGCCCCAGCATTTT. This translates into CASSQVGPNQPQHF.